The 20 T cell receptor beta chains in this list originate from one sample, sequenced in a study of radiotherapy plus CTLA-4 blockade in lung cancer. Generated by immunoSEQ multiplex PCR, the TCRdb table keeps only in-frame clones and is missing some. Of 45,000 or so clones in the sample, 70% to 90% were seen once. This sample comprised peripheral blood, obtained from a patient treated with radiotherapy plus ipilimumab. The source of these receptors is a human donor with non-small cell lung cancer whose response to radiotherapy plus ipilimumab could not be evaluated.

This chain uses TRBV6-1 with TRBJ2-2, with D possibly matching TRBD1 (6 bases). V was shortened by 5 bases and J by 5 bases, with 12 bases between the two germline ends. This CDR3 region has 14 residues. Germline-derived CDR1 and CDR2 are MNHNS and SASEGT. The CDR3 loop reads CASSQGMETGELFF. Here the CDR3 DNA reads TGTGCCAGCAGTCAGGGGATGGAAACCGGGGAGCTGTTTTTT.

The gene calls are TRBV5-1 and TRBJ1-5, with TRBD1 as a possible D gene (5 bases). CDR3 size: 15 residues. The germline V gene has CDR1 SGHRS and CDR2 YFSETQ. The V and J ends lost 2 bases and 6 bases respectively, with 15 bases between them. The chain's CDR3 is CASSFSGLSSQPQHF. The CDR3 DNA reads TGCGCCAGCAGCTTCTCGGGACTTTCGAGTCAGCCCCAGCATTTT.

The V call is TRBV10-3, the J call TRBJ1-5; 10 bases are shared with TRBD1. The CDR3 has 17 amino acids. Germline V gene lookup returns CDR1 ENHRY and CDR2 SYGVKD. J lost 2 bases, V lost 2 bases, and 6 bases had no gene match. CDR3 in amino acids: CAISEGQGGRGNQPQHF. The DNA for the CDR3 is TGTGCCATCAGTGAGGGACAGGGGGGACGGGGCAATCAGCCCCAGCATTTT.

The chain recombines TRBV5-6 with TRBJ2-1; 8 bases are a match to TRBD2. CDR1 and CDR2 (germline): SGHDT, YYEEEE. CDR3 size: 15 residues. The J segment lost 4 bases and the V segment lost 1 base, leaving 4 bases of the junction unmatched. The DNA for the CDR3 is TGTGCCAGCAGCTTGTTTAGCGGGGCTTACAATGAGCAGTTCTTC. Amino acids: CASSLFSGAYNEQFF.

This clone occurred a few times. The rearrangement links TRBV6-5 to TRBJ1-1, with D possibly being TRBD1 (5 bases). Trimming pared 5 bases from V and 11 bases from J, leaving 15 bases between. CDR1 and CDR2 from the germline V gene are MNHEY and SVGAGI. This CDR3 contains 12 residues. The CDR3 sequence: CASSTQAAGAFF. The DNA for the CDR3 is TGTGCCAGCAGTACGCAGGCCGCAGGGGCTTTCTTT.

J is TRBJ2-1 and V is TRBV6-5; perhaps TRBD1 as D (6 bases). Germline V gives CDR1 MNHEY, CDR2 SVGAGI. The CDR3 has 12 amino acids. V was trimmed by 6 bases and J by 8 bases, leaving 11 bases between them. DNA for the CDR3: TGTGCCAGCAGCAAGGACAGATATGAGCAGTTCTTC. Protein sequence: CASSKDRYEQFF.

The chain joins TRBV4-1 to TRBJ2-3; TRBD2 might be the D (6 bases). Germline V gives CDR1 MGHRA, CDR2 YSYEKL. Trimming took off 0 bases at V and 0 bases at J, with 13 bases between the two ends. This CDR3 contains 17 residues. The CDR3 coding sequence is TGCGCCAGCAGCCAAGAATTTGGCGGGGCTAGCACAGATACGCAGTATTTT. Amino acid sequence: CASSQEFGGASTDTQYF.

The rearrangement links TRBV7-9 to TRBJ2-7; TRBD2 agrees at 7 bases. CDR3 length: 14 residues. The V and J ends lost 3 bases and 7 bases, in that order; junction bases with no gene match: 9. In germline, CDR1 is SEHNR, CDR2 FQNEAQ (reference sequence). CDR3 region: CASSFEGGPGEQYF. The CDR3 bases are TGTGCCAGCAGCTTCGAGGGAGGGCCAGGGGAGCAGTACTTC.

The CDR3 is CASSFNRRAGGSYEQYF. The CDR3 DNA reads TGTGCCAGCAGTTTCAATCGGCGAGCGGGAGGATCCTACGAGCAGTACTTC. The V and J genes are TRBV28 and TRBJ2-7; 9 bases are shared with TRBD2. CDR3 length equals 17 residues. The germline V gene encodes CDR1 MDHEN and CDR2 SYDVKM. V lost 3 bases, J lost 1 base, and 10 bases stayed unmatched.

In its sample, this clone was seen a few times. The CDR3 region has the DNA TGTGCCAGTAGTAAGGCCAGGAGGGGCACTGAAGCTTTCTTT. It specifies CASSKARRGTEAFF. The chain carries TRBV19 and TRBJ1-1; perhaps TRBD1 as D (5 bases). The CDR3 length is 14 residues. Germline V gene sequence: CDR1 LNHDA, CDR2 SQIVND (reference sequence). Trimming pared 4 bases from V and 4 bases from J, leaving 13 bases between.

The rearrangement joins TRBV6-1 to TRBJ2-7; the match to TRBD2 covers 13 bases. The V segment lost 6 bases and the J segment 7 bases; nucleotides outside the gene matches: 6. The CDR3 is 14 amino acids. The germline V gene encodes CDR1 MNHNS and CDR2 SASEGT. The chain's CDR3 is CASRAPGLAGEQYF. In DNA, the CDR3 is TGTGCCAGCAGGGCACCGGGACTAGCGGGGGAGCAGTACTTC.

The V call is TRBV7-2, the J call TRBJ1-5, with D tentatively TRBD1 (5 bases). Germline V gene sequence: CDR1 SGHTA, CDR2 FQGNSA. V lost 8 bases and J 3 bases, leaving 11 bases between the germline ends. The CDR3 consists of 13 residues. The CDR3 spells CASRGETNQPQHF. DNA of the CDR3: TGTGCCAGCCGGGGGGAGACCAATCAGCCCCAGCATTTT.

The chain recombines TRBV6-1 with TRBJ2-5; 8 bases are shared with TRBD2. V shed 4 bases, J shed 5 bases, and the junction held 9 bases outside the gene matches. Germline CDR1 is MNHNS and CDR2 is SASEGT. CDR3 length: 15 residues. Here the CDR3 reads CASSAGTSSIETQYF. CDR3 DNA sequence: TGTGCCAGCAGTGCTGGGACTAGTTCAATCGAGACCCAGTACTTC.

The chain uses TRBV19 and TRBJ2-2; TRBD2 aligns across 13 bases. This CDR3 comprises 17 residues. The V gene's germline CDR1 is LNHDA and CDR2 SQIVND (reference sequence). The V and J ends lost 5 bases and 4 bases, in that order; junction bases with no gene match: 7. The CDR3 is CASSFRLAGGFTGELFF. The CDR3 DNA reads TGTGCCAGTAGTTTTCGACTAGCGGGAGGATTCACCGGGGAGCTGTTTTTT.

This rearrangement joins TRBV6-7 to TRBJ2-7, with a tentative D call TRBD2 (5 bases). TRBV6-7 is an ORF; its function is uncertain. The CDR3 runs to 16 residues. The germline V and J ends were trimmed by 2 bases and 1 base, with 15 bases remaining between them. CDR3 region: CASSYIARTDSYEQYF. As DNA, the CDR3 is TGTGCCAGCAGTTACATCGCCCGGACTGATTCCTACGAGCAGTACTTC.

This chain joins TRBV9 and TRBJ2-1; maybe TRBD2 (6 bases). With 0 bases removed from V and 5 bases from J, the gap between germline ends came to 9 bases. CDR1 is SGDLS and CDR2 is YYNGEE in the germline V gene. The CDR3 spans 14 residues. The CDR3 bases are TGTGCCAGCAGCGTAGATGGGGGGAACAATGAGCAGTTCTTC. It encodes CASSVDGGNNEQFF.

This clone has only one observation. Other DNA sequences within the sample encode an identical CDR3. This sequence joins TRBV7-2 and TRBJ1-2, with 7 bases identical to TRBD1. The J segment lost 4 bases and the V segment lost 1 base, leaving 0 bases of the junction unmatched. The germline CDR1 and CDR2 sequences are SGHTA and FQGNSA. The CDR3 extends over 13 amino acids. The CDR3 is CASSLDRGYGYTF. The CDR3 DNA is TGTGCCAGCAGCTTAGACAGGGGCTATGGCTACACCTTC.

The rearrangement links TRBV10-2 to TRBJ1-3, with a tentative D call TRBD1 (5 bases). Germline values: CDR1 WSHSY, CDR2 SAAADI. The CDR3 extends over 15 amino acids. Trimming shortened V by 7 bases and J by 0 bases, and 13 bases separated the two germline ends. As DNA, the CDR3 is TGCGCCAGCAAGGTGGAGACAGCCTCTGGAAACACCATATATTTT. Translating it yields CASKVETASGNTIYF.

This clone was seen a single time. The V gene is TRBV7-9, the J gene TRBJ1-1, with D possibly being TRBD1 (6 bases). The V and J ends lost 5 bases and 5 bases respectively, with 18 bases between them. The CDR3 runs 15 residues. Germline V gene sequence: CDR1 SEHNR, CDR2 FQNEAQ (reference sequence). CDR3 protein: CASSPRGGPRTEAFF. The CDR3 region has the DNA TGTGCCAGCAGCCCTCGGGGGGGGCCGAGGACTGAAGCTTTCTTT. Variable domain in full (rest from reference TRBV7-9 and TRBJ1-1): DTGVSQNPRHKITKRGQNVTFRCDPISEHNRLYWYRQTLGQGPEFLTYFQNEAQLEKSRLLSDRFSAERPKGSFSTLEIQRTEQGDSAMYLCASSPRGGPRTEAFFGQGTRLTVV.

The rearrangement uses TRBV7-2 and TRBJ2-2, with TRBD2 matching 10 bases. Germline V lookup: CDR1 SGHTA, CDR2 FQGNSA. J gave up 3 bases and V 1 base, and 5 bases lay outside the gene matches. CDR3 size: 17 residues. The chain's CDR3 is CASSLGPSGSDTGELFF. For the CDR3, the DNA is TGTGCCAGCAGCTTAGGGCCTAGCGGGAGTGACACCGGGGAGCTGTTTTTT.